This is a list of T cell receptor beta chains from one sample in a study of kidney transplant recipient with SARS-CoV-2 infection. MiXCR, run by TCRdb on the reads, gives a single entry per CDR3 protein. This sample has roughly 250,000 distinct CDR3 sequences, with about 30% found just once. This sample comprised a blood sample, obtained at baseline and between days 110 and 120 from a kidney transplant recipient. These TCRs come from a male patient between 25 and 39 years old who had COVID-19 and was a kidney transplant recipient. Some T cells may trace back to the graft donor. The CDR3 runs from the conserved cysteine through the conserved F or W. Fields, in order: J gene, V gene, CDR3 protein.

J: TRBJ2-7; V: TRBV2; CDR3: CASSEWYQGLEQYF
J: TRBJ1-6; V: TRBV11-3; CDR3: CASHRGPGISPLHF
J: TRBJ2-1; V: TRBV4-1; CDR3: CASSQPTSGRARNEQFF
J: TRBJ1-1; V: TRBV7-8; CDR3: CASSLASGEAFF
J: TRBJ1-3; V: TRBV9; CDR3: CASSVAGNSGNTIYF
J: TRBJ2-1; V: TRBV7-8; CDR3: CASQGLAYNEQFF
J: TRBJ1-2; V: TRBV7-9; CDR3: CASSGSLYHGKTYGYTF
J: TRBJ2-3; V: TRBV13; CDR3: CASSPPSTDTQYF
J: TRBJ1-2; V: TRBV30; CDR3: CAWLVPRYRKTYGYTF
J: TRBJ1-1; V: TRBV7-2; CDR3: CASSLQAVDTEAFF
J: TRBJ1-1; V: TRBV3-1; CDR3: CASSTLIPISIHTEAFF
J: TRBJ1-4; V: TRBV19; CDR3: CASSIDLATWAEKLFF
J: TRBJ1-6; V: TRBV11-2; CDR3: CASSLTAGFNSPLHF
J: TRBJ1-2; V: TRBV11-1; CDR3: CASSSNSKAGKTYGYTF
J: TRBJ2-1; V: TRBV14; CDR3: CASSRGKDYFYNEQFF
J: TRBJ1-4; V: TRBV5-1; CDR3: CASRLSGGRVSTNEKLFF
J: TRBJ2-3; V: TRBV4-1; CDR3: CASRRPGLAEPSTDTQYF
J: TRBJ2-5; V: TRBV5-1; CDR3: CASSLGPDRVETQYF
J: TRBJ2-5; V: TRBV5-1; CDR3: CASSDRAKNVKETQYF
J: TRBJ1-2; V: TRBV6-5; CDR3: CASSIGDSTRKTYGYTF
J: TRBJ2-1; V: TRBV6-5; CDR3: CASRRGGVKEQFF
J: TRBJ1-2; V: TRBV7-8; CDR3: CASSERSFTRKTYGYTF
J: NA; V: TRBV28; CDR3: CASSLAGQYEQYF
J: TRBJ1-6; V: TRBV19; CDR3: CASSIWGVGRSPLHF
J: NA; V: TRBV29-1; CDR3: CSALGPNGKQYF
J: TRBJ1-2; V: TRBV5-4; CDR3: CASMITVPGKTYGYTF
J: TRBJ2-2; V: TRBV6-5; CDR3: CASSYAIPGQRNTGELFF
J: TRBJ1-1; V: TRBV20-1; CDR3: CSARGPGMNTEAFF
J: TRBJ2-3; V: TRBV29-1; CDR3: CSVAGHLSADTQYF
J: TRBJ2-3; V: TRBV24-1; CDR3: CATSDLGGGDDTQYF
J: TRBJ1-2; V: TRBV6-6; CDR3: CASMDRGHPESRFGYTF
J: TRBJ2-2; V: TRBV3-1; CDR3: CASSGRLPISGLTGELFF
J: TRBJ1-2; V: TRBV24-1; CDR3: CATSPLPSTRKTYGYTF
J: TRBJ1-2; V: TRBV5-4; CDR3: CASTTCVPGKTYGYTF
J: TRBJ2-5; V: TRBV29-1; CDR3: CSAKRTIQETQYF
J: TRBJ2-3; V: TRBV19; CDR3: CASSRISSGRAMDRDTQYF
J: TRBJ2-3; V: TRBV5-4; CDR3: CASKRGGLASDTQYF
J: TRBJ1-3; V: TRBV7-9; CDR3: CASSLVRSGNTIYF
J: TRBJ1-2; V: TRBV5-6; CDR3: CASSDGNSRKTYGYTF
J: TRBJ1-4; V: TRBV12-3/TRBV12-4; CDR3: CASSLALGGNEKLFF
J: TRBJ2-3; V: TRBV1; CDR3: CTSSRAGQGRDTQYF
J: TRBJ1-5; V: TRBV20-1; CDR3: CSARGGGGYSNQPQHF
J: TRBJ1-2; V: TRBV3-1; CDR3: CASSNYSTLRKTYGYTF
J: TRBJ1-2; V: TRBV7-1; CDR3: CASSRVGHEGKTYGYTF
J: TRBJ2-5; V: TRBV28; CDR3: CASSLGGEPRQETQYF
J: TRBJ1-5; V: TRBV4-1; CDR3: CASSQRFSDGQGFGFHQPQHF
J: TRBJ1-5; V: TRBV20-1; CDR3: CSAGNRATQPQHF
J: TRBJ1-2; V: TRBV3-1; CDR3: CASSVVITLRKTYGYTF
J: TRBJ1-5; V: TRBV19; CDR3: CASIPNRGNSNQPQHF
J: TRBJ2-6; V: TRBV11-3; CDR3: CASSLGPFGANVLTF
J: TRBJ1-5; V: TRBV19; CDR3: CASSTETGLRINQPQHF
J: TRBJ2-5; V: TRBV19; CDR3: CASSAGRQQETQYF
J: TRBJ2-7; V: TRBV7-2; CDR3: CASSLNSGGEQYF
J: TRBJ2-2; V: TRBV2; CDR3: CASRKQGNTGELFF
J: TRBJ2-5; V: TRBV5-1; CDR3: CASSAYSGRPETQYF